The TCR beta chain described here comes from a study of OX40 agonist ivuxolimab in advanced cancers. Study-level information: Ivuxolimab is a fully human IgG2 antibody that activates OX40 (CD134). Intravenous ivuxolimab at 0.01 to 10 mg/kg was given to patients every 2 weeks.

Comment on this clone: Its specificity is not known.

Some clones are missing from TCRdb's copy, which holds only in-frame ones; the method was immunoSEQ multiplex PCR. This sample has about 110,000 clones, with around 90% found just once. Germline loops: CDR1 GTSNPN, CDR2 SVGIG (reference sequence). The V and J ends lost 2 bases and 1 base respectively, with 9 bases between them. The CDR3 length is 13 residues. General study points: Both blood CD4+ and CD8+ T cells showed clonal growth by week 6 at 0.1 to 3.0 mg/kg. On average, CD8+ T cells showed a greater number of expanded clones than CD4+.

The sample consisted of CD4+ or CD8+ T cells sorted from blood, taken in a trial of the OX40 agonist ivuxolimab. The V gene is TRBV30, the J gene TRBJ2-7, with D perhaps matching TRBD2 (6 bases). This clonotype was sampled from an adult with an advanced solid tumor such as melanoma, head and neck, liver or kidney cancer. The chain's CDR3 is CAWSQGLSYEQYF. CDR3 DNA sequence: TGTGCCTGGAGTCAGGGACTTTCCTACGAGCAGTACTTC.